In this sample, the clone carrying this T cell receptor beta chain turned up many times. This entry comes from a study of patients and donors after allogeneic stem cell transplantation. This CDR3 is 13 amino acids long. Trimming removed 2 bases at V and 0 bases at J, with 5 bases between. TCRdb re-derived calls from the RT-PCR reads in MiXCR, one entry per CDR3 protein. This sample has about a million distinct CDR3 sequences, with more than 15% found just once. The clonotype was recovered from a human donor who was either an allogeneic HSCT recipient or a stem cell or donor lymphocyte infusion donor (not recorded which). It is not recorded whose cells these are; they may come from a transplant donor. Input material: blood, either unsorted or a sorted T cell fraction (not recorded which). The gene calls are TRBV12-3 or TRBV12-4 and TRBJ2-7; D is unclear. The CDR3 DNA reads as TGTGCCAGCAGTTTACCCTTCTCCTACGAGCAGTACTTC. This codes for CASSLPFSYEQYF.